These 32 T cell receptor beta chains were all obtained from the same sample, sequenced in a study of cytomegalovirus exposure and HLA in healthy donors listed by TCRdb under 2017. Library prep was done by the immunoSEQ multiplex PCR assay. The multiplex PCR relied on a mix of 60 forward primers for TCR Vbeta segments and 13 reverse primers for TCR Jbeta segments. TCRdb re-hosts the immuneACCESS table, in-frame sequences only. Its copies lack some clones; in the studies checked, an unresolved V gene accounts for under half of them, and the cause for the rest is not known. The sample table lists more than 90,000 clones, 60% to 85% of them with a count of one. The ten largest clones add up to about 4.9% of the sample. The sample taken for sequencing was PBMCs. These receptors were collected from a man aged 45 to 65 in good health and CMV-seropositive.

The gene calls are TRBV10-1 and TRBJ2-5; D is ambiguous. The germline CDR1 and CDR2 sequences are WNHNN and SYGVQD (reference sequence). The CDR3 totals 13 residues. V was trimmed by 0 bases and J by 6 bases, leaving 8 bases between them. The CDR3 DNA follows: TGCGCCAGCAGTGAGTCCACAGCCCAGACCCAGTACTTC. It codes for CASSESTAQTQYF.

This clone has only one observation. CDR3 residues: CASSKEEVTWEQYF. The CDR3 region has the DNA TGTGCCAGCAGCAAAGAGGAGGTTACTTGGGAGCAGTACTTC. V is TRBV21-1 and J is TRBJ2-7; the D call of TRBD2 is as the table states it, not checked on the DNA. TRBV21-1 is deemed a pseudogene. The CDR3 has 14 amino acids.

The CDR3 bases are TGTGCCAGCAGCTCGACACGACAGGCAAAGGGGAAACTGTTTTTT. Translating gives CASSSTRQAKGKLFF. The chain recombines TRBV7-9 with TRBJ1-4, with a possible D match to TRBD1 (6 bases). The CDR3 is 15 amino acids. Per germline, CDR1 SEHNR and CDR2 FQNEAQ (reference sequence). Trimming shortened V by 4 bases and J by 11 bases, and 20 bases separated the two germline ends.

The V gene is TRBV2, the J gene TRBJ1-2, with 9 bases lining up with TRBD1. Germline V gene sequence: CDR1 SNHLY, CDR2 FYNNEI. Trimming took 2 bases from V and 8 from J; bases not matched to a gene: 9. The CDR3 covers 15 residues. The CDR3 protein is CASSELGTGSEGYTF. The CDR3 region has the DNA TGTGCCAGCAGTGAATTAGGGACAGGGTCGGAGGGCTACACCTTC. The full variable domain, completed using reference TRBV2 and TRBJ1-2, is EPEVTQTPSHQVTQMGQEVILRCVPISNHLYFYWYRQILGQKVEFLVSFYNNEISEKSEIFDDQFSVERPDGSNFTLKIRSTKLEDSAMYFCASSELGTGSEGYTFGSGTRLTVV.

J is TRBJ2-1 and V is TRBV7-9; TRBD1 agrees at 7 bases. The CDR3 is 16 amino acids. From germline, CDR1 is SEHNR and CDR2 FQNEAQ (reference sequence). Trimming removed 5 bases from V and 3 bases from J; junction bases left unmatched: 10. This CDR3 is CASSPLQGLGYNEQFF. In DNA, the CDR3 is TGTGCCAGCAGCCCGCTACAGGGGTTGGGCTACAATGAGCAGTTCTTC.

This chain connects TRBV7-9 to TRBJ2-1; 7 bases are a match to TRBD1. Germline V gives CDR1 SEHNR, CDR2 FQNEAQ (reference sequence). With 5 bases clipped from V and 0 bases from J, the junction kept 13 bases outside the gene matches. The CDR3 has 18 residues. The CDR3: CASSPAQRQGNSYNEQFF. The CDR3 DNA reads TGTGCCAGCAGCCCCGCCCAGAGACAGGGAAACTCCTACAATGAGCAGTTCTTC.

The chain is built from TRBV6-1 and TRBJ2-5, with D possibly being TRBD2 (6 bases). The CDR3 loop spans 15 amino acids. CDR1 and CDR2 from the germline V gene are MNHNS and SASEGT. Trimming removed 2 bases at V and 4 bases at J, with 14 bases between. CDR3 in amino acids: CASSEREVSIETQYF. In DNA form, the CDR3 reads TGTGCCAGCAGTGAAAGGGAGGTGTCGATAGAGACCCAGTACTTC.

The CDR3 here is CASSLSPGRNTEAFF. CDR3 DNA sequence: TGCGCCAGCAGCTTGTCGCCGGGGAGGAACACTGAAGCTTTCTTT. The chain has TRBV5-1 and TRBJ1-1; D gene ambiguous. Germline V gene lookup returns CDR1 SGHRS and CDR2 YFSETQ. V was clipped by 1 base and J by 1 base, with 11 bases between them. CDR3 length: 15 residues.

The gene calls are TRBV7-8 and TRBJ1-1; perhaps TRBD1 as D (6 bases). Trimming left V 7 bases short and J 1 base short, with 10 bases between. The CDR3 sequence is 13 residues long. Germline values: CDR1 SGHVS, CDR2 FQNEAQ. This chain's CDR3 is CASIPTGNTEAFF. The CDR3 region has the DNA TGTGCCAGCATCCCGACAGGGAACACTGAAGCTTTCTTT.

DNA for the CDR3: TGTGCCAGCAGCTTGCGGGGGGCCGGAGAAACCTACGAGCAGTACTTC. Residues: CASSLRGAGETYEQYF. The rearrangement uses TRBV5-5 and TRBJ2-7; TRBD2 might be the D (7 bases). Per the germline V gene, CDR1 is SGHKS and CDR2 is YYEKEE (reference sequence). The CDR3 is 16 amino acids. V was clipped by 1 base and J by 2 bases, with 16 bases between them.

This clone was observed a handful of times. V and J are TRBV5-1 and TRBJ2-4, with a possible D match to TRBD2 (7 bases). This CDR3 comprises 14 residues. The V gene lost 3 bases and the J gene lost 10 bases, with 17 bases spanning the gap. Germline lookup yields CDR1 SGHRS and CDR2 YFSETQ. The CDR3 DNA sequence: TGCGCCAGCAGCTGGGGGGCGGGAGAAAGTATTCAGTACTTC. Its protein is CASSWGAGESIQYF.

The chain uses TRBV5-4 and TRBJ2-1, with a possible D match to TRBD2 (6 bases). Germline lookup yields CDR1 SGHNT and CDR2 YYREEE (reference sequence). Trimming took 3 bases from V and 5 from J, leaving 12 bases between them. This CDR3 has 14 residues. In nucleotides, the CDR3 is TGTGCCAGCAGCTCGGGACTTACGGACAATGAGCAGTTCTTC. Amino acids: CASSSGLTDNEQFF.

The chain is built from TRBV5-1 and TRBJ2-5; TRBD2 might be the D (6 bases). The germline gives CDR1 SGHRS, CDR2 YFSETQ. Trimming removed 4 bases at V and 2 bases at J, with 12 bases between. The CDR3 runs to 14 residues. The CDR3 DNA is TGCGCCAGCAGCGGGGGACTTCTACAAGAGACCCAGTACTTC. It codes for CASSGGLLQETQYF.

The chain links TRBV5-5 to TRBJ2-7, with 10 bases identical to TRBD1. V shed 6 bases and J 3 bases; nucleotides not matched to a gene: 9. In germline, CDR1 is SGHKS, CDR2 YYEKEE (reference sequence). This CDR3 has 15 amino acids. CDR3 sequence reads: CASTTGTGVVYEQYF. The DNA for the CDR3 is TGTGCCAGCACCACCGGGACAGGGGTCGTCTACGAGCAGTACTTC.

The sample holds a few counts of this clone. The genes are TRBV2 and TRBJ1-1; D is ambiguous. CDR1 SNHLY and CDR2 FYNNEI come from the germline V gene. The ends were cut back, 10 bases at V and 1 base at J, with 10 bases in the middle. The length of the CDR3 is 12 residues. The CDR3 region is CATYRENTEAFF. Written as DNA, the CDR3 is TGTGCCACCTACCGTGAGAACACTGAAGCTTTCTTT.

The genes are TRBV7-8 and TRBJ1-5, with D uncertain. Trimming pared 5 bases from V and 3 bases from J, leaving 20 bases between. Germline V CDR1 and CDR2: SGHVS, FQNEAQ. The CDR3 runs 17 residues. Here the CDR3 reads CASSQDASQSLNQPQHF. The CDR3 DNA follows: TGTGCCAGCAGCCAAGATGCGTCACAGTCCCTCAATCAGCCCCAGCATTTT.

The genes are TRBV5-1 and TRBJ2-1, with 11 bases lining up with TRBD1. The CDR3 spans 13 residues. Germline V gene sequence: CDR1 SGHRS, CDR2 YFSETQ. J lost 13 bases, V lost 4 bases, and 7 bases had no gene match. The CDR3 bases are TGCGCCAGCAGCCCCGGACAGGGGGCGACACAGTTCTTC. Translation: CASSPGQGATQFF.

The chain uses TRBV6-5 and TRBJ2-7; TRBD1 matches 9 bases. The V gene's germline CDR1 is MNHEY and CDR2 SVGAGI. The junction had 9 bases not matched to a gene; V was cut back by 6 bases and J by 9 bases. This CDR3 contains 13 residues. For the CDR3, the DNA is TGTGCCAGCAGCCCCGGGACAGGGACTCGGCAGTACTTC. Amino acids: CASSPGTGTRQYF.

A few counts support this clone. This chain connects TRBV7-9 to TRBJ1-1; 7 bases line up with TRBD1. V lost 5 bases and J lost 2; bases outside the gene matches: 8. Germline values: CDR1 SEHNR, CDR2 FQNEAQ (reference sequence). The CDR3 length is 15 residues. Here the CDR3 reads CASSPTGQVNTEAFF. Here the CDR3 DNA reads TGTGCCAGCAGCCCGACCGGACAGGTTAACACTGAAGCTTTCTTT.

The gene calls are TRBV5-1 and TRBJ1-1; no clear D. The germline V gene encodes CDR1 SGHRS and CDR2 YFSETQ. This CDR3 region has 13 residues. V lost 2 bases to trimming and J lost 0 bases, with 5 bases between them. CDR3 in amino acids: CASSFTMNTEAFF. The CDR3 coding sequence is TGCGCCAGCAGCTTTACTATGAACACTGAAGCTTTCTTT.

This clone has just a few counts. The DNA of the CDR3 is TGTGCCAGCAGCTTAAAGACCGGAGGCCCCTACGAGCAGTACTTC. It encodes CASSLKTGGPYEQYF. The chain carries TRBV7-8 and TRBJ2-7, with D perhaps matching TRBD2 (5 bases). The CDR3 spans 15 residues. The V end lost 2 bases, the J end lost 2 bases, and 13 bases lay between the germline ends. Germline CDR1 SGHVS, CDR2 FQNEAQ.

The chain is built from TRBV9 and TRBJ2-3; D is uncertain. CDR1 and CDR2 from the germline V gene are SGDLS and YYNGEE. The CDR3 is 14 residues long. Trimming left V 0 bases short and J 6 bases short, with 11 bases between. CDR3 protein: CASSVANMLDTQYF. For the CDR3, the DNA is TGTGCCAGCAGCGTAGCAAACATGCTGGATACGCAGTATTTT.

A single count supports this clone. The chain links TRBV4-1 to TRBJ2-7; TRBD2 is a possible D gene (6 bases). The CDR3 contains 13 residues. In germline, CDR1 is MGHRA, CDR2 YSYEKL. Between the trimmed V and J ends, which lost 4 bases and 4 bases, there was a span of 11 bases. CDR3 nucleotides: TGCGCCAGCAGCCGGGACTTCAGATACGAGCAGTACTTC. This sequence encodes CASSRDFRYEQYF.

This sequence joins TRBV30 and TRBJ2-3; 11 nucleotides agree with TRBD2. The germline V gene has CDR1 GTSNPN and CDR2 SVGIG (reference sequence). The CDR3 covers 14 residues. The junction had 6 bases not matched to a gene; V was cut back by 0 bases and J by 10 bases. CDR3 protein: CAWSVRLAGGAQYF. In DNA, the CDR3 is TGTGCCTGGAGTGTAAGGTTAGCGGGAGGGGCGCAGTATTTT.

This rearrangement joins TRBV7-2 to TRBJ1-2; maybe TRBD1 (6 bases). From germline, CDR1 is SGHTA and CDR2 FQGNSA. Trimming stripped 3 bases from V and 2 bases from J, with 13 bases between. The CDR3 spans 15 residues. As DNA, the CDR3 is TGTGCCAGCAGCTTCCCGGACAGACCGAACTATGGCTACACCTTC. As protein: CASSFPDRPNYGYTF.

The chain couples TRBV9 to TRBJ2-5; TRBD1 matches at 9 bases. With V trimmed by 0 bases and J by 4 bases, 1 base remained unmatched. CDR1 is SGDLS and CDR2 is YYNGEE in the germline V gene. The length of the CDR3 is 14 residues. For the CDR3, the DNA is TGTGCCAGCAGCGTAGAGGACAGGGGAGAGACCCAGTACTTC. It specifies CASSVEDRGETQYF.

The chain employs TRBV18 and TRBJ2-1, with D uncertain. The germline V and J ends were trimmed by 0 bases and 4 bases, with 4 bases remaining between them. CDR1 is KGHSH, CDR2 LQKENI, per germline. This CDR3 is built from 13 residues. CDR3 DNA sequence: TGTGCCAGCTCACCACCTAGTTACAATGAGCAGTTCTTC. It translates to CASSPPSYNEQFF.

This CDR3 reads CASTRAHLNTEAFF. The DNA for the CDR3 is TGCGCCAGCACGCGAGCGCACTTGAACACTGAAGCTTTCTTT. V gene TRBV10-2 combines with J gene TRBJ1-1, with unresolved D. The CDR3 runs to 14 residues. Trimming left V 7 bases short and J 0 bases short, with 12 bases between. Germline V gives CDR1 WSHSY, CDR2 SAAADI.

This clone was observed a few times. V gene TRBV2 combines with J gene TRBJ2-3; 7 nucleotides match TRBD1. The CDR3 loop spans 15 amino acids. J gave up 2 bases and V 5 bases, and 7 bases lay outside the gene matches. Germline V gene sequence: CDR1 SNHLY, CDR2 FYNNEI. The CDR3 DNA sequence: TGTGCCAGCAGTACAGGGGAAAGAGTCACAGATACGCAGTATTTT. It encodes CASSTGERVTDTQYF.

In this sample, this clone turned up once. This chain joins TRBV9 and TRBJ2-1; D unresolved. The CDR3 spans 17 residues. Per germline, CDR1 SGDLS and CDR2 YYNGEE. V was clipped by 1 base and J by 4 bases, with 18 bases between them. This CDR3 is CASSVYKRPRSYNEQFF. DNA of the CDR3: TGTGCCAGCAGCGTATACAAGCGTCCCCGTTCTTACAATGAGCAGTTCTTC.

The chain joins TRBV27 to TRBJ2-1, with 10 bases fitting TRBD1. Germline trimming cut 6 bases from V and 4 bases from J; bases unmatched to any gene: 6. The CDR3 loop spans 15 amino acids. Germline assignment: CDR1 MNHEY and CDR2 SMNVEV (reference sequence). The CDR3 nucleotides are TGTGCCAGCAGACTATTGGGACAGGGGTACAATGAGCAGTTCTTC. It yields the protein CASRLLGQGYNEQFF.

This clone occurred a few times. The chain has TRBV4-3 and TRBJ2-7; D gene uncertain. The ends were cut back, 6 bases at V and 0 bases at J, with 18 bases in the middle. The germline V gene has CDR1 LGHNA and CDR2 YSLEER. CDR3 length: 16 amino acids. The CDR3 coding sequence is TGCGCCAGCAGTGACGAGATAATAAGGAGCTCCTACGAGCAGTACTTC. It encodes CASSDEIIRSSYEQYF.